This entry lists 2 T cell receptor beta chains sequenced from one sample in a study of T cell responses to AZD1222 COVID-19 vaccine. Profiled with immunoSEQ multiplex PCR; TCRdb holds only in-frame clones, not every one. Of about 120,000 clones in the sample, around 90% are singletons; the top ten hold 8.4%. The material sequenced was peripheral blood, taken on day 0 of AZD1222 vaccination. The receptors here all came from an adult in good health.

This clone was seen only a few times. The chain recombines TRBV6-1 with TRBJ2-5; D gene unclear. This CDR3 comprises 15 residues. V lost 2 bases and J 2 bases, leaving 12 bases between the germline ends. Germline-derived CDR1 and CDR2 are MNHNS and SASEGT. The chain's CDR3 is CASSETALIQETQYF. CDR3 bases: TGTGCCAGCAGTGAAACGGCTCTGATACAAGAGACCCAGTACTTC.

The V gene is TRBV11-2, the J gene TRBJ1-2; no firm D call. The CDR3 runs 12 residues. V lost 3 bases to trimming and J lost 8 bases, with 10 bases between them. The germline V gene has CDR1 SGHAT and CDR2 FQNNGV. CDR3 in amino acids: CASSFTVMGYTF. CDR3 nucleotide sequence: TGTGCCAGCAGCTTCACGGTGATGGGCTACACCTTC.